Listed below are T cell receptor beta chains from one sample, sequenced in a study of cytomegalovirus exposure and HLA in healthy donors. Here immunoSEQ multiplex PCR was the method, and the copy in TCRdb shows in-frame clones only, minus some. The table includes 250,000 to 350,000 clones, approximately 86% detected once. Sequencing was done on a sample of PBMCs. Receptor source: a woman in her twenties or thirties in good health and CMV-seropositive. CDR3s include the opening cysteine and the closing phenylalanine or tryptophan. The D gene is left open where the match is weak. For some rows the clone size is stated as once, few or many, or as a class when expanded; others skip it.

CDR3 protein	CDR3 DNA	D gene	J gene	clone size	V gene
CASSLSRGREQYF	TGTGCCAGCAGTTTATCCAGGGGGCGCGAGCAGTACTTC	TRBD1	TRBJ2-7	once	TRBV27
CSVRTSGTDTQYF	TGCAGCGTTCGGACTAGCGGCACAGATACGCAGTATTTT	TRBD2	TRBJ2-3	.	TRBV29-1
CASRYPGLAGNYEQYF	TGTGCCAGCAGATATCCGGGACTAGCGGGGAACTACGAGCAGTACTTC	TRBD2	TRBJ2-7	once	TRBV28
CAISRDKSTDTQYF	TGTGCCATCAGCCGGGACAAAAGCACAGATACGCAGTATTTT	.	TRBJ2-3	.	TRBV10-3
CASSPTLRETQYF	TGTGCCAGCAGTCCGACCCTCCGGGAGACCCAGTACTTC	.	TRBJ2-5	.	TRBV27
CASSKGLAGTGELFF	TGTGCCAGCAGCAAGGGACTAGCGGGCACCGGGGAGCTGTTTTTT	TRBD2	TRBJ2-2	.	TRBV27
CSVKSTVLYEQYF	TGCAGCGTCAAATCTACCGTCCTCTACGAGCAGTACTTC	.	TRBJ2-7	once	TRBV29-1
CASSQGVDYEQYF	TGCGCCAGCAGCCAAGGGGTTGACTACGAGCAGTACTTC	.	TRBJ2-7	few	TRBV4-3
CASSLFGTGFRNTEAFF	TGTGCCAGCAGTTTATTCGGGACAGGGTTTCGTAACACTGAAGCTTTCTTT	TRBD1	TRBJ1-1	.	TRBV27
CASSPKIRDGNTGELFF	TGTGCCAGCTCACCAAAGATAAGGGACGGAAACACCGGGGAGCTGTTTTTT	.	TRBJ2-2	.	TRBV18
CASSIREWEVDEKLFF	TGTGCCAGTAGTATAAGGGAGTGGGAAGTGGATGAAAAACTGTTTTTT	.	TRBJ1-4	.	TRBV19
CASSQDEGAEQYF	TGTGCCAGCAGCCAAGATGAGGGAGCCGAGCAGTACTTC	.	TRBJ2-7	.	TRBV4-2
CASSLVPAEIYNEQFF	TGTGCCAGCAGCTTAGTGCCGGCGGAAATCTACAATGAGCAGTTCTTC	.	TRBJ2-1	.	TRBV7-9
CASSYHRGAPYEQYF	TGTGCCAGCAGTTACCACAGGGGTGCCCCCTACGAGCAGTACTTC	TRBD1	TRBJ2-7	.	TRBV6-5
CATSRGQGNYRFTEAFF	TGTGCCACCAGCAGAGGCCAGGGGAATTATCGATTCACTGAAGCTTTCTTT	.	TRBJ1-1	.	TRBV15
CASSPDTDTQYF	TGTGCCAGCAGCCCCGACACAGATACGCAGTATTTT	.	TRBJ2-3	.	TRBV11-2
CASSLGGGQGPYEQYF	TGTGCCAGCAGCTTAGGAGGGGGCCAGGGACCCTACGAGCAGTACTTC	.	TRBJ2-7	many	TRBV5-6
CASSATGVYSNQPQHF	TGTGCCAGCAGCGCTACAGGAGTATATAGCAATCAGCCCCAGCATTTT	.	TRBJ1-5	.	TRBV27
CASTLTGLSSITADEQYF	TGTGCCAGCACGCTTACGGGTTTATCTTCCATAACGGCCGACGAGCAGTACTTC	.	TRBJ2-7	.	TRBV28
CASRRESDEQFF	TGTGCCAGCAGGCGGGAGAGCGATGAGCAGTTCTTC	TRBD2	TRBJ2-1	.	TRBV6-1
CAWSISTDRIQETQYF	TGTGCCTGGAGTATATCTACGGACAGGATTCAAGAGACCCAGTACTTC	TRBD1	TRBJ2-5	.	TRBV30
CASSYSMGGSGELFF	TGTGCCAGCAGTTACTCGATGGGAGGCTCCGGGGAGCTGTTTTTT	.	TRBJ2-2	.	TRBV6-5
CASSQDLGPGTGSYEQYF	TGCGCCAGCAGCCAAGATTTGGGCCCCGGGACAGGGTCCTACGAGCAGTACTTC	TRBD1	TRBJ2-7	.	TRBV4-3
CASSDQGARTGELFF	TGTGCCAGCAGTGACCAGGGGGCGCGAACCGGGGAGCTGTTTTTT	TRBD1	TRBJ2-2	.	TRBV2